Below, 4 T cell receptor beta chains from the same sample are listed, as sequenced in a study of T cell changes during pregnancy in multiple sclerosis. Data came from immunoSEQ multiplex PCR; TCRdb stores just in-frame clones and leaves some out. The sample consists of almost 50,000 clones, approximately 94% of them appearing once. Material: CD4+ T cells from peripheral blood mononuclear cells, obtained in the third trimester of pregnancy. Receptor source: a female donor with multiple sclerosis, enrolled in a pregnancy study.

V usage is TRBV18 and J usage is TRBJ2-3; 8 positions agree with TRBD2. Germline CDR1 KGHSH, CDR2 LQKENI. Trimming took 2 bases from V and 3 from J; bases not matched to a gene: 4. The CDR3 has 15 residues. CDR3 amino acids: CASSPTGGWTDTQYF. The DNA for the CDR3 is TGTGCCAGCTCACCAACGGGAGGGTGGACAGATACGCAGTATTTT.

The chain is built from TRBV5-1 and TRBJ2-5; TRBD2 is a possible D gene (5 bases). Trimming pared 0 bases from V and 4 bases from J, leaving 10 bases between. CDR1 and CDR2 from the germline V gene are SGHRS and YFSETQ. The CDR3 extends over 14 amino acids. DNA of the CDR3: TGCGCCAGCAGCTTGGGGGTCCGGGGAGAGACCCAGTACTTC. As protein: CASSLGVRGETQYF.

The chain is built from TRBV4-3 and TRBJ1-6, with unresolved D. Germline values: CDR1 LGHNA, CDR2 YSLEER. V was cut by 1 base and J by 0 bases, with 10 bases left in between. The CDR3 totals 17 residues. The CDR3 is CASSQVSFSSYNSPLHF. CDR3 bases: TGCGCCAGCAGCCAAGTCTCGTTTAGCTCCTATAATTCACCCCTCCACTTT.

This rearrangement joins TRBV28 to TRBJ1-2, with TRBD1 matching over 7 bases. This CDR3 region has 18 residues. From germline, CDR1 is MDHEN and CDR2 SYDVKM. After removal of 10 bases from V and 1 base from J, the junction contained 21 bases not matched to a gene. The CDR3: CATLPGGTGEFLNYGYTF. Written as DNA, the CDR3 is TGTGCCACCCTCCCCGGGGGAACAGGGGAATTCCTTAACTATGGCTACACCTTC.